The text below deals with one T cell receptor (beta chain). Its antigen is undetermined. This sample was taken from a study of blood T cells in healthy people across ages. Overall study: T cells yielded about one barcoded beta molecule per two cells through template switching.

From germline, CDR1 is SEHNR and CDR2 FQNEAQ (reference sequence). This CDR3 contains 13 residues. Trimming left V 7 bases short and J 3 bases short, with 12 bases between. A second roughly 6 to 12 cycle PCR used barcoded and J-beta primers. TCRdb fed the 5' RACE reads into MiXCR, producing one record per CDR3 protein. Among roughly 800,000 distinct CDR3 sequences, more than 45% were seen once, and the ten largest hold about 20%. Drawing of peripheral blood yielded 7.5 to 10 milliliters from each donor. Findings of the study overall: Across the age range, TCR beta diversity per million T cells fell in a roughly linear way.

The sequenced material came from blood. The genes are TRBV7-9 and TRBJ1-2; D is unresolved. The sequence came from a man in his thirties or forties in good health. The CDR3 DNA sequence: TGTGCCAGCATCGATTCCGGGTACTATGGCTACACCTTC. Its translation: CASIDSGYYGYTF.